One and the same sample provided the 6 T cell receptor beta chains below, sequenced in a study of blood T cell repertoires in COVID-19. Sequencing was performed with immunoSEQ multiplex PCR; in TCRdb, only in-frame clones are kept and a portion is missing. The top ten hold almost 8.5% of the sample, which has some 170,000 clones, about four fifths seen once. The sequenced sample consisted of peripheral blood. These receptors originate from a woman in her seventies with acute or convalescent COVID-19.

About this clone: Different DNA sequences within this sample yield the same CDR3. The rearrangement joins TRBV5-1 to TRBJ2-2, with D possibly TRBD1 on 5 matching bases. This CDR3 is 15 amino acids long. Germline CDR1 reads SGHRS; CDR2 reads YFSETQ. V gave up 0 bases and J gave up 1 base, with 7 bases separating them. The CDR3 sequence is CASSLGQGNTGELFF. The CDR3, as DNA: TGCGCCAGCAGCTTGGGGCAGGGGAACACCGGGGAGCTGTTTTTT.

V gene TRBV4-3 combines with J gene TRBJ2-3; 8 positions agree with TRBD2. Germline V gives CDR1 LGHNA, CDR2 YSLEER. With V trimmed by 0 bases and J by 6 bases, 11 bases remained unmatched. The CDR3 consists of 17 residues. For the CDR3, the DNA is TGCGCCAGCAGCCAAGATTTGGGCGGGAGGAGGGGGGATACGCAGTATTTT. This encodes CASSQDLGGRRGDTQYF.

The CDR3 region is CASSLRGDRWRGDTQYF. DNA of the CDR3: TGTGCCAGCAGCTTAAGAGGGGACAGGTGGCGTGGAGATACGCAGTATTTT. The chain links TRBV7-2 to TRBJ2-3; 8 nucleotides match TRBD1. V dropped 2 bases and J dropped 5; count of bases not matched to a gene: 12. Germline V gene data show CDR1 as SGHTA and CDR2 as FQGNSA. The CDR3 spans 17 residues. Supplemented by reference TRBV7-2 and TRBJ2-3, the full variable domain reads GAGVSQSPSNKVTEKGKDVELRCDPISGHTALYWYRQSLGQGLEFLIYFQGNSAPDKSGLPSDRFSAERTGGSVSTLTIQRTQQEDSAVYLCASSLRGDRWRGDTQYFGPGTRLTVL.

This clone appeared a few times. The chain combines TRBV13 with TRBJ1-3; 7 bases fit TRBD1. Unmatched junction bases numbered 5, after V lost 1 base and J lost 2 bases. Germline values: CDR1 PRHDT, CDR2 FYEKMQ (reference sequence). The CDR3 loop spans 16 amino acids. CDR3 in DNA: TGTGCCAGCAGCTTAGATCGGGACAGCACTGGAAACACCATATATTTT. Protein product: CASSLDRDSTGNTIYF. The full variable domain, its missing parts supplied by reference TRBV13 and TRBJ1-3, is AAGVIQSPRHLIKEKRETATLKCYPIPRHDTVYWYQQGPGQDPQFLISFYEKMQSDKGSIPDRFSAQQFSDYHSELNMSSLELGDSALYFCASSLDRDSTGNTIYFGEGSWLTVV.

The rearrangement links TRBV28 to TRBJ2-7, with 8 bases that match TRBD2. CDR1 MDHEN and CDR2 SYDVKM come from the germline V gene. The ends lost 2 bases at V and 2 bases at J; junction bases unmatched: 17. There are 19 residues in the CDR3. The CDR3 protein is CASSLVGLFLSGTTYEQYF. DNA for the CDR3: TGTGCCAGCAGTTTAGTCGGTTTGTTCCTTAGCGGGACCACCTACGAGCAGTACTTC.

The V call is TRBV2, the J call TRBJ1-1; perhaps TRBD1 as D (6 bases). Germline CDR1 reads SNHLY; CDR2 reads FYNNEI. The CDR3 spans 14 residues. The germline V and J ends were trimmed by 6 bases and 4 bases, with 15 bases remaining between them. This CDR3 is CASRPTGFGTEAFF. The CDR3 DNA follows: TGTGCCAGCAGACCCACAGGGTTTGGCACTGAAGCTTTCTTT.